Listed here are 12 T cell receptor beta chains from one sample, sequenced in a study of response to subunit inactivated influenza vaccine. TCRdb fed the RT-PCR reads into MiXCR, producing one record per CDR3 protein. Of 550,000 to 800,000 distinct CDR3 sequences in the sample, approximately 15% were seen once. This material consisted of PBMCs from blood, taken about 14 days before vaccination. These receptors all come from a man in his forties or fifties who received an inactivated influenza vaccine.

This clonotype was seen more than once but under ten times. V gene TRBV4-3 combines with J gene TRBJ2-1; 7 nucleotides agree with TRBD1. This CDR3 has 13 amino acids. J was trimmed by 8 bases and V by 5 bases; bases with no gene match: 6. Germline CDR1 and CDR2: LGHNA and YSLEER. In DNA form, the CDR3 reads TGCGCCAGCAGCTCGGGGACAGCCCATGAGCAGTTCTTC. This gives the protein CASSSGTAHEQFF.

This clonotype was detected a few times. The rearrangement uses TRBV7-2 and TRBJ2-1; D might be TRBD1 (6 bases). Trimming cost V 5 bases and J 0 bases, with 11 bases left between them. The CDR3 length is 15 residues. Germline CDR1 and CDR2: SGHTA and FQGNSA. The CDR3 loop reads CASSPTQGSYNEQFF. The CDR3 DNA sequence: TGTGCCAGCAGCCCCACACAGGGCTCCTACAATGAGCAGTTCTTC.

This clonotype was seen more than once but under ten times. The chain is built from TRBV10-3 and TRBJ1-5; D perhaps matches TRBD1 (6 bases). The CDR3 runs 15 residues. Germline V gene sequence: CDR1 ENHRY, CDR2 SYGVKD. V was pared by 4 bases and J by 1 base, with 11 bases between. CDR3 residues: CAISAGGQSNQPQHF. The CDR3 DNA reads TGTGCCATCAGTGCCGGGGGCCAAAGCAATCAGCCCCAGCATTTT.

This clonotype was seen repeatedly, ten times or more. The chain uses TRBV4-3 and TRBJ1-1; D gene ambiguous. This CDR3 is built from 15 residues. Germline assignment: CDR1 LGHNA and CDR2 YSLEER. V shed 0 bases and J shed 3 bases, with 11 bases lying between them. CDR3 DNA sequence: TGCGCCAGCAGCCAAGATTCCGCAGGCTACACTGAAGCTTTCTTT. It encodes CASSQDSAGYTEAFF.

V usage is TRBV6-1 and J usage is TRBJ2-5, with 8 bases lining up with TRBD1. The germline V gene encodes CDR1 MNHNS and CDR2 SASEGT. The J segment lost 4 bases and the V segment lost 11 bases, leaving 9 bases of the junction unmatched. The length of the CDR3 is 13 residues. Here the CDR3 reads CAARQGARETQYF. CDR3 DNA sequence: TGTGCCGCGCGCCAGGGGGCGAGAGAGACCCAGTACTTC.

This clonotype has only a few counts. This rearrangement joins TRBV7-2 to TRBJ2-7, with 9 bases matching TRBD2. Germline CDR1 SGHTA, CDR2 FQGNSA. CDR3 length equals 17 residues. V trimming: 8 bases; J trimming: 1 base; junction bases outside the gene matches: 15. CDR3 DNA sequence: TGTGCCAGCGCCACCTCAGCGGGAGGATACGCATCCTACGAGCAGTACTTC. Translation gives CASATSAGGYASYEQYF.

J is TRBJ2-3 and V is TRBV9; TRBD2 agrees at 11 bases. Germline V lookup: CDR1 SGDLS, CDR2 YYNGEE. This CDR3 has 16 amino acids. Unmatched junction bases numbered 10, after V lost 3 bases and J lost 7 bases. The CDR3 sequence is CASSDLAGGLGNTQYF. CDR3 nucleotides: TGTGCCAGCAGCGATTTAGCGGGGGGGCTAGGAAATACGCAGTATTTT.

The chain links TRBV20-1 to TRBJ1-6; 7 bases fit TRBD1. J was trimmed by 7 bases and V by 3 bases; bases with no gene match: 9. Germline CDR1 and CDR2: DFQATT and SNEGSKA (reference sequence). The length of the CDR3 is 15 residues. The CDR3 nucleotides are TGCAGTGCTAGGGATTTACAGGGGTTAAATTCACCCCTCCACTTT. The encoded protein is CSARDLQGLNSPLHF.

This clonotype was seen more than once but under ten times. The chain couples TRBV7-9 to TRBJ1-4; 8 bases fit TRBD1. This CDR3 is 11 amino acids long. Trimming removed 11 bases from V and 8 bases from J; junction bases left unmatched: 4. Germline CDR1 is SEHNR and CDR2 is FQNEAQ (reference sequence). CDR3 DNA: TGTGCCGCAGGGGGCCACGAAAAACTGTTTTTT. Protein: CAAGGHEKLFF.

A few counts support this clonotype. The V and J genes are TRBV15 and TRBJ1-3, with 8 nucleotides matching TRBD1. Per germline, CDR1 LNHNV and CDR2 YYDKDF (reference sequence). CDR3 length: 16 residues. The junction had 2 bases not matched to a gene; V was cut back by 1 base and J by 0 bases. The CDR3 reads CATSRGDRGSGNTIYF. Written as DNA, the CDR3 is TGTGCCACCAGCAGAGGAGACAGGGGCTCTGGAAACACCATATATTTT.

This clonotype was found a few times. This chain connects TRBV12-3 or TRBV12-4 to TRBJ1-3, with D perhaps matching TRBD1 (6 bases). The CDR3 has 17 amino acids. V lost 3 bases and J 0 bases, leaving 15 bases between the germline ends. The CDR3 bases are TGTGCCAGCAGTTTCTTGGGGGCTGCTAACTCTGGAAACACCATATATTTT. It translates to CASSFLGAANSGNTIYF.

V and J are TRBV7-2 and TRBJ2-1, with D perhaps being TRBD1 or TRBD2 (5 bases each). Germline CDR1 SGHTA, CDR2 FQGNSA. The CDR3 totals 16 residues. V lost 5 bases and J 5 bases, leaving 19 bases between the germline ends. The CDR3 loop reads CASSPKFGTANNEQFF. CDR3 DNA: TGTGCCAGCAGCCCAAAATTTGGGACGGCTAACAATGAGCAGTTCTTC.